Below, 19 T cell receptor beta chains from the same sample are listed, as sequenced in a study of T cells after yellow fever vaccination. TCRdb redid the calling of the 5' RACE reads with MiXCR, one entry per CDR3 protein. The sample has roughly 160,000 distinct CDR3 sequences, more than 5.5% seen once. This specimen consisted of CD4+ T cells sorted from PBMCs, obtained 4 to 6 days after the first yellow fever vaccination. The receptor set was obtained from a young man who received the YFV17D yellow fever vaccine.

This clonotype was recorded at least ten times. V is TRBV2 and J is TRBJ2-5; a possible D gene is TRBD2 (5 bases). Trimming cost V 3 bases and J 5 bases, with 7 bases left between them. Germline V gene data show CDR1 as SNHLY and CDR2 as FYNNEI. The CDR3 runs to 12 residues. This CDR3 reads CASSEGAETQYF. Here the CDR3 DNA reads TGTGCCAGCAGTGAGGGAGCGGAGACCCAGTACTTC.

The rearrangement joins TRBV20-1 to TRBJ1-6; the D gene is possibly TRBD1 (6 bases). CDR1 and CDR2 from the germline V gene are DFQATT and SNEGSKA (reference sequence). V dropped 5 bases and J dropped 7 bases, with 18 bases sitting between them. The CDR3 consists of 15 residues. The CDR3 region is CSAGTSGGQNSPLHF. As DNA, the CDR3 is TGCAGTGCTGGAACCTCGGGGGGCCAGAATTCACCCCTCCACTTT.

V usage is TRBV24-1 and J usage is TRBJ2-1; no definite D call. The CDR3 runs 15 residues. CDR1 and CDR2 from the germline V gene are KGHDR and SFDVKD. Trimming shortened V by 7 bases and J by 4 bases, and 16 bases separated the two germline ends. The CDR3 sequence is CATSNTLGIYNEQFF. The CDR3 DNA is TGTGCCACCAGCAATACCCTAGGGATTTACAATGAGCAGTTCTTC.

This clonotype was counted only a few times. The chain combines TRBV29-1 with TRBJ1-1, with TRBD1 matching over 7 bases. V was clipped by 4 bases and J by 2 bases; unmatched bases: 4. The germline CDR1 and CDR2 sequences are SQVTM and ANQGSEA. The CDR3 covers 13 residues. The CDR3 DNA is TGCAGCGTTGCGGGACAGACAAACACTGAAGCTTTCTTT. Translated, it gives CSVAGQTNTEAFF.

This clonotype was observed a few times. The gene calls are TRBV7-9 and TRBJ2-1, with 10 bases matching TRBD2. This CDR3 has 17 amino acids. The germline gives CDR1 SEHNR, CDR2 FQNEAQ (reference sequence). V lost 4 bases, J lost 4 bases, and 10 bases stayed unmatched. DNA of the CDR3: TGTGCCAGCAGCTCGACCCATAGCGGGGGGCTGTACAATGAGCAGTTCTTC. Its translation: CASSSTHSGGLYNEQFF.

This clonotype came up a few times. The chain carries TRBV7-6 and TRBJ1-2; 7 bases agree with TRBD1. CDR3 size: 16 residues. Germline values: CDR1 SGHVS, CDR2 FNYEAQ. The junction had 16 bases not matched to a gene; V was cut back by 6 bases and J by 6 bases. CDR3 protein: CASRSLTGRIADGYTF. Here the CDR3 DNA reads TGTGCCAGCAGATCGCTGACAGGGAGGATTGCGGATGGCTACACCTTC. Supplemented by reference TRBV7-6 and TRBJ1-2, the full variable domain reads GAGVSQSPRYKVTKRGQDVALRCDPISGHVSLYWYRQALGQGPEFLTYFNYEAQQDKSGLPNDRFSAERPEGSISTLTIQRTEQRDSAMYRCASRSLTGRIADGYTFGSGTRLTVV.

The chain employs TRBV6-5 and TRBJ1-4, with 10 bases matching TRBD1. The CDR3 loop spans 18 amino acids. CDR1 MNHEY and CDR2 SVGAGI come from the germline V gene. The V gene end was trimmed by 4 bases and the J gene end by 13 bases; junction bases not matched to a gene: 21. The CDR3 DNA follows: TGTGCCAGCAGTTCGCGGGACAGGGGTGGTCCCCTTAAGGCGCGACTGTTTTTT. Protein sequence: CASSSRDRGGPLKARLFF.

This clonotype was observed a handful of times. V and J are TRBV4-2 and TRBJ1-6; no clear D gene. The V gene's germline CDR1 is LGHNA and CDR2 YNFKEQ. V dropped 1 base and J dropped 7 bases, with 11 bases sitting between them. The CDR3 loop spans 15 amino acids. The CDR3 region has the DNA TGTGCCAGCAGCCAAGGGGTCCTTAGCAATTCACCCCTCCACTTT. Its translation is CASSQGVLSNSPLHF.

V gene TRBV15 combines with J gene TRBJ1-3, with 8 bases fitting TRBD1. With 6 bases clipped from V and 2 bases from J, the junction kept 3 bases outside the gene matches. CDR3 length: 14 amino acids. The V gene's germline CDR1 is LNHNV and CDR2 YYDKDF (reference sequence). CDR3 in amino acids: CATRRQGTGNTIYF. The CDR3 DNA is TGTGCCACCAGAAGACAGGGGACTGGAAACACCATATATTTT.

This clonotype was counted many times. The genes are TRBV7-2 and TRBJ2-3, with TRBD1 matching 7 bases. CDR1 is SGHTA, CDR2 FQGNSA, per germline. The CDR3 has 14 residues. V shed 11 bases, J shed 8 bases, and the junction held 16 bases outside the gene matches. Here the CDR3 reads CAGTNRGTGGTQYF. DNA of the CDR3: TGTGCCGGGACAAACAGGGGTACCGGTGGTACGCAGTATTTT. The whole variable domain, filled in from reference TRBV7-2 and TRBJ2-3, reads GAGVSQSPSNKVTEKGKDVELRCDPISGHTALYWYRQSLGQGLEFLIYFQGNSAPDKSGLPSDRFSAERTGGSVSTLTIQRTQQEDSAVYLCAGTNRGTGGTQYFGPGTRLTVL.

The V and J genes are TRBV5-1 and TRBJ2-7; 15 bases are shared with TRBD2. The CDR3 totals 17 residues. Germline CDR1 SGHRS, CDR2 YFSETQ. Losses at the gene ends were 2 bases for V and 0 bases for J; bases not matched to a gene: 3. CDR3 nucleotides: TGCGCCAGCAGCTTTGGGACTAGCGGGGGGTACTCCTACGAGCAGTACTTC. Protein sequence: CASSFGTSGGYSYEQYF.

This clonotype was observed at least ten times. This chain uses TRBV20-1 with TRBJ2-4, with D tentatively TRBD1 (6 bases). The CDR3 runs 17 residues. The germline V and J ends were trimmed by 7 bases and 0 bases, with 22 bases remaining between them. Germline lookup yields CDR1 DFQATT and CDR2 SNEGSKA (reference sequence). This CDR3 reads CSVKRQGGPIAKNIQYF. The DNA for the CDR3 is TGCAGTGTTAAGAGGCAAGGGGGACCAATAGCCAAAAACATTCAGTACTTC.

This clonotype came up a few times. V and J are TRBV7-2 and TRBJ1-1; 7 positions match TRBD1. The CDR3 has 15 residues. Losses at the gene ends were 5 bases for V and 2 bases for J; bases not matched to a gene: 8. The germline V gene encodes CDR1 SGHTA and CDR2 FQGNSA. The CDR3 DNA sequence: TGTGCCAGCAGCCTCAGGGGGGGAGTAAACACTGAAGCTTTCTTT. It encodes CASSLRGGVNTEAFF.

This clonotype showed up just a few times. This chain links TRBV6-2 or TRBV6-3 with TRBJ2-1; the D gene is possibly TRBD2 (5 bases). The CDR3 spans 15 residues. V shed 6 bases and J shed 0 bases, with 12 bases lying between them. Germline V gene data show CDR1 as MNHEY and CDR2 as SVGEGT. The CDR3 DNA is TGTGCCAGCAGAAGGACGGGGAGCTCCTACAATGAGCAGTTCTTC. Amino acids: CASRRTGSSYNEQFF.

This clonotype has ten or more counts. V usage is TRBV4-3 and J usage is TRBJ2-7, with TRBD1 as a possible D gene (5 bases). V gave up 3 bases and J gave up 3 bases, with 9 bases separating them. Per germline, CDR1 LGHNA and CDR2 YSLEER. The length of the CDR3 is 13 residues. CDR3 sequence (DNA): TGCGCCAGCAGCCAGGACCAGGGCTACGAGCAGTACTTC. Residues: CASSQDQGYEQYF.

This clonotype was counted many times. This chain links TRBV21-1 with TRBJ2-4; the table's TRBD1 call for D was not verified on the DNA. TRBV21-1 is given as a pseudogene. The CDR3 spans 16 residues. DNA for the CDR3: TGTGCCAGCAGCAAAGCCGCAAGGACAGGGGAAAACATTCAGTACTTC. Translated, it gives CASSKAARTGENIQYF.

This clonotype showed up many times. The chain recombines TRBV7-9 with TRBJ2-5; weak D call: TRBD1 (6 bases). CDR1 is SEHNR and CDR2 is FQNEAQ in the germline V gene (reference sequence). The CDR3 length is 14 residues. Trimming stripped 4 bases from V and 5 bases from J, with 14 bases between. This CDR3 reads CASSSNPQGETQYF. Written as DNA, the CDR3 is TGTGCCAGCAGCTCGAATCCCCAGGGGGAGACCCAGTACTTC.

This clonotype showed up just a few times. The CDR3 DNA is TGTGCCAGCACCTCTGGATACAGCTTTGGCACTGAAGCTTTCTTT. This encodes CASTSGYSFGTEAFF. This chain uses TRBV7-9 with TRBJ1-1; D is unresolved. Trimming left V 7 bases short and J 4 bases short, with 19 bases between. CDR1 and CDR2 from the germline V gene are SEHNR and FQNEAQ (reference sequence). The CDR3 extends over 15 amino acids.

This clonotype occurred many times. One end of the junction fails to match germline, which may point to a read error. J is TRBJ1-2 and V is TRBV4-1, with D tentatively TRBD1 (5 bases). There are 16 residues in the CDR3. From germline, CDR1 is MGHRA and CDR2 YSYEKL. CDR3 sequence: CASRQAPGLELYGYTF. The CDR3 DNA follows: TGCGCCAGCAGACAAGCCCCGGGACTGGAACTCTATGGCTACACCTTC.